This is a list of T cell receptor beta chains from one sample in a study of T cells in Graves' hyperthyroidism and ophthalmopathy. TCRdb re-analysed the multiplex PCR reads in MiXCR, keeping a single row per CDR3 protein. Of about 500,000 distinct CDR3 sequences listed, roughly an eighth were seen once; the top ten hold less than 20%. Sequencing was done on a sample of blood. The receptor set was obtained from a woman between 18 and 30 years old with Graves' hyperthyroidism. Each CDR3 is given with its conserved first and last residue. The D gene is left open where the match is weak. Size values are once, few and many counts, or a class for expanded clones, and some rows have none.

>TRBV7-9|few|TRBJ2-3|.
TGTGCCAGCAGCTTAAACACCCTAAGAGCAGATACGCAGTATTTT
CASSLNTLRADTQYF
>TRBV12-3/TRBV12-4|many|TRBJ2-1|TRBD2
TGTGCCACCCAGCCCGGGGGGGGGGTTGATGAGCAGTTCTTC
CATQPGGGVDEQFF
>TRBV29-1|many|TRBJ2-1|.
TGCAGCGTTGCTCAGGGGAGGAATGAGCAGTTCTTC
CSVAQGRNEQFF
>TRBV20-1|many|TRBJ2-1|.
TGCAGTGCTAGAAGGGAAAGCTCCTACAATGAGCAGTTCTTC
CSARRESSYNEQFF
>TRBV19|many|TRBJ2-7|.
TGTGCCAGTAAAAGGCAGGGGGGCGCCTACGAGCAGTACTTC
CASKRQGGAYEQYF
>TRBV24-1|.|TRBJ2-3|TRBD2
TGTGCCACCAGTGACTCGCGACTAGCGGGAGTCACAGATACGCAGTATTTT
CATSDSRLAGVTDTQYF
>TRBV7-9|.|TRBJ1-4|.
TGTGCCAGCAGTCCTCTAGGACGGGGAGGAGAACTGTTTTTT
CASSPLGRGGELFF
>TRBV5-1|.|TRBJ1-6|.
TGCGCCAGCAGCTTGGCCGGACAGAGCTATAATTCACCCCTCCACTTT
CASSLAGQSYNSPLHF
>TRBV3-1|many|TRBJ1-1|.
TGTGCCAGCAGCCCAGATTGGGTGAACACTGAAGCTTTCTTT
CASSPDWVNTEAFF
>TRBV20-1|.|TRBJ2-7|TRBD2
TGCAGTGCTAGAGATCTCGCGGGAGCCTACGAGCAGTACTTC
CSARDLAGAYEQYF
>TRBV5-1|few|TRBJ2-1|TRBD1
TGCGCCAGCAGTCAGGGGGCTAGCGTCAACAATGAGCAGTTCTTC
CASSQGASVNNEQFF
>TRBV20-1|many|TRBJ2-2|TRBD1
TGCAGTGCTAGTAGGGCGGGACAGGGGGCAGGTGGGGAGCTGTTTTTT
CSASRAGQGAGGELFF
>TRBV20-1|many|TRBJ2-3|.
TGCAGTGCTAGAGATACTTGGGGGACGCAGTATTTT
CSARDTWGTQYF
>TRBV12-3/TRBV12-4|many|TRBJ2-3|.
TGTGCCAGCGGCGGGGGCTCTTCAGATACGCAGTATTTT
CASGGGSSDTQYF
>TRBV6-1|many|TRBJ1-3|.
TGTGCCAGCAGGACCTACAATGGAGCTGGAAACACCATATATTTT
CASRTYNGAGNTIYF
>TRBV2|many|TRBJ2-2|.
TGTGCCAGCAGTGCACAGGGTTACACCGGGGAGCTGTTTTTT
CASSAQGYTGELFF
>TRBV12-3/TRBV12-4|many|TRBJ2-1|.
TGTGCCAGCAGTGAAGGTGGGGTATATGAGCAGTTCTTC
CASSEGGVYEQFF
>TRBV30|many|TRBJ1-6|.
TGTGCCTGGAGCACCTCGTTCAATTCACCCCTCCACTTT
CAWSTSFNSPLHF
>TRBV20-1|.|TRBJ2-2|TRBD2
TGCAGTGCTCCAACTAGCGCCGGGGAGCTGTTTTTT
CSAPTSAGELFF
>TRBV13|many|TRBJ1-6|TRBD1
TGTGCCAGCATGTACAGGGGGACTTCACCCCTCCACTTT
CASMYRGTSPLHF
>TRBV3-1|many|TRBJ2-2|.
TGTGCCAGCAGCCAAGGTCGCGGTGGGACCGGGGAGCTGTTTTTT
CASSQGRGGTGELFF
>TRBV7-2|many|TRBJ2-5|TRBD2
TGTGCCAGCAGCCCTCGAGGGACTAGCGGGACCTTAAAAGAGACCCAGTACTTC
CASSPRGTSGTLKETQYF
>TRBV7-2|.|TRBJ2-1|.
TGTGCCAGCAGCCAACCGACTCGTTCCTCCTACAATGAGCAGTTCTTC
CASSQPTRSSYNEQFF
>TRBV12-3/TRBV12-4|many|TRBJ2-3|TRBD2
TGTGCCAGCACCCTGAGACTAGCGGGAGTTTTCCCAGATACGCAGTATTTT
CASTLRLAGVFPDTQYF
>TRBV12-3/TRBV12-4|many|TRBJ2-1|TRBD2
TGTGCCAGCAGAACACTAGCGGGAGGGGATGAGCAGTTCTTC
CASRTLAGGDEQFF
>TRBV12-3/TRBV12-4|many|TRBJ1-6|TRBD1
TGTGCCAGCAGCTACAGGGGGAATAATTCACCCCTCCACTTT
CASSYRGNNSPLHF
>TRBV29-1|many|TRBJ2-1|TRBD2
TGCAGCGTTGAAGGAGTGGGACTAGCGGGAGGGAATGAGCAGTTCTTC
CSVEGVGLAGGNEQFF
>TRBV24-1|many|TRBJ2-5|.
TGTGCCACCAGTGGCGAAACTCAAGAGACCCAGTACTTC
CATSGETQETQYF
>TRBV25-1|few|TRBJ1-1|.
TGTGCCAGCAGTGATCTTATCGGAGGTTCGGAAGCTTTCTTT
CASSDLIGGSEAFF
>TRBV27|many|TRBJ2-3|TRBD2
TGTGCCAGCAGTTTACGAGGACTAGCAGCGGATACGCAGTATTTT
CASSLRGLAADTQYF
>TRBV7-8|many|TRBJ1-6|.
TGTGCCAGCAGCTTAACGACGGCAGGGATGGCCTATAATTCACCCCTCCACTTT
CASSLTTAGMAYNSPLHF
>TRBV11-2|many|TRBJ2-1|TRBD1
TGTGCCAGCAGCCCCGTTCAGGGACAGGGCTACAATGAGCAGTTCTTC
CASSPVQGQGYNEQFF
>TRBV12-5|many|TRBJ1-1|.
TGTGCTAGTGGTTTAGCCCCCATGGTCGCGGGTCAGGGGACTGAAGCTTTCTTT
CASGLAPMVAGQGTEAFF
>TRBV9|many|TRBJ1-3|TRBD1
TGTGCCAGCAGCAACCGGGGACAGGGGGACACCATATATTTT
CASSNRGQGDTIYF
>TRBV18|few|TRBJ2-7|TRBD2
TGTGCCAGCTCACTAAAACTAGCGGTAGCGTTCTACGAGCAGTACTTC
CASSLKLAVAFYEQYF
>TRBV7-3|many|TRBJ2-2|.
TGTGCCAGCAGCTTACTCCTCAGGGGGAGGGACACCGGGGAGCTGTTTTTT
CASSLLLRGRDTGELFF
>TRBV19|many|TRBJ1-1|.
TGTGCCAGTAGAGAGGGGAAGAACACTGAAGCTTTCTTT
CASREGKNTEAFF
>TRBV4-1|.|TRBJ2-5|TRBD1
TGCGCCAGCAGTGAACCGGGACAGGGGAAAGAGACCCAGTACTTC
CASSEPGQGKETQYF
>TRBV30|many|TRBJ2-3|.
TGTGCCTGGAGTTTGGGGAGCACAGATACGCAGTATTTT
CAWSLGSTDTQYF
>TRBV30|many|TRBJ2-2|TRBD2
TGTGCCCGGGACATGGGAGCGGGAGAAATCGGGGAGCTGTTTTTT
CARDMGAGEIGELFF
>TRBV6-1|.|TRBJ1-5|.
TGTGCCAGCAGCCCGCGGACAGCGTCGCCCAATCAGCCCCAGCATTTT
CASSPRTASPNQPQHF
>TRBV3-1|many|TRBJ2-6|.
TGTGCCAGCAGTCGCGGACTGATCACTGGGGCCAACGTCCTGACTTTC
CASSRGLITGANVLTF
>TRBV27|.|TRBJ1-3|TRBD1
TGTGCCAGCAGCTGGACAGGGGCTGGAAACACCATATATTTT
CASSWTGAGNTIYF
>TRBV29-1|many|TRBJ2-5|.
TGCAGCGTTGATCGGGGAGGAGAGACCCAGTACTTC
CSVDRGGETQYF
>TRBV19|.|TRBJ1-1|.
TGTGCCAGTAGTAGGGGGGGTTCCATGGGCTCGAACACTGAAGCTTTCTTT
CASSRGGSMGSNTEAFF
>TRBV30|many|TRBJ2-1|.
TGTGCCTGGAGTAGGGATCTCGACAATGAGCAGTTCTTC
CAWSRDLDNEQFF
>TRBV4-1|few|TRBJ2-3|.
TGCGCCAGCAGCCACTGGGCCCGAGGATATACGCAGTATTTT
CASSHWARGYTQYF
>TRBV6-1|.|TRBJ1-1|.
TGTGCCAGCAACCTTGGACGGGAGGAAACTGAAGCTTTCTTT
CASNLGREETEAFF
>TRBV7-9|many|TRBJ1-1|.
TGTGCCAGCAGCTTATTAGGACAAATGAACACTGAAGCTTTCTTT
CASSLLGQMNTEAFF
>TRBV20-1|few|TRBJ2-1|.
TGCAGTGCTACCGGGAGGGGGCCCTCCTACAATGAGCAGTTCTTC
CSATGRGPSYNEQFF
>TRBV20-1|.|TRBJ2-3|.
TGCAGTGCTAGAGATCCGACTACGGTCACAGATACGCAGTATTTT
CSARDPTTVTDTQYF
>TRBV20-1|.|TRBJ1-2|.
TGCAGTGCTAGAGGGGGGGCCGTAGGCTATGGCTACACCTTC
CSARGGAVGYGYTF
>TRBV27|.|TRBJ2-1|TRBD2
TGTGCCAACAGTTTATTCGTGGGAGGGAACTACAATGAGCAGTTCTTC
CANSLFVGGNYNEQFF
>TRBV28|many|TRBJ1-1|.
TGTGCCAGCACCCTGGGTGGCCCTGCAGCTTTCTTT
CASTLGGPAAFF
>TRBV5-5|.|TRBJ2-1|TRBD2
TGTGCCAGCAGCCCCTTCTGGGGAGGGACTACTCCCGGGGACAATGAGCAGTTCTTC
CASSPFWGGTTPGDNEQFF